This is a list of T cell receptor beta chains from one sample in a study of T cell responses to AZD1222 COVID-19 vaccine. Using immunoSEQ multiplex PCR, the repertoire was profiled, and TCRdb retains in-frame clones only, with some absent. The sample contains under 75,000 clones, roughly nine tenths of which appear only once. The input for sequencing was peripheral blood, taken on day 0 of AZD1222 vaccination. Source of these receptors: an adult in good health. Each CDR3 is given without its conserved first and last residue. Each record gives: CDR3 length, V gene, D gene, CDR3 protein. A D gene is named only where the DNA matches it firmly.

13 | TRBV13 | - | ASSLGPTRTQPQH
14 | TRBV27 | TRBD1 | ASSLTGGGSVRGYT
12 | TRBV6-6 | TRBD2 | ASRLGRAYNEQF
12 | TRBV20-1 | - | SASHSQSSYEQY
13 | TRBV7-3 | TRBD2 | ASSPGTSEGGSTF
14 | TRBV5-8 | - | ASSPDLLGITDTQY
10 | TRBV6-5 | - | ASSYSGEGYT
13 | TRBV3-1/TRBV3-2 | - | ASSQDPGRGHRYT
13 | TRBV3-1/TRBV3-2 | - | ASSQLRRGNYGYT
13 | TRBV7-9 | - | ASSFSGGRGYGYT
10 | TRBV18 | - | ASSPYYTEAF
11 | TRBV5-1 | - | ASSFALNTEAF
13 | TRBV28 | - | ASSDRDSGTDTQY
16 | TRBV27 | - | ASSLIAPRYDSGEKLF
10 | TRBV30 | - | AWSARGTEAF
12 | TRBV3-1/TRBV3-2 | TRBD2 | ASGRLAGANEQF
11 | TRBV27 | - | ASSKIGDYGYT
11 | TRBV7-2 | TRBD1 | ASSSPGQGVQY
11 | TRBV30 | - | AWRFQGNNEQF
12 | TRBV9 | TRBD1 | ASSVGQMNTEAF
12 | TRBV5-3 | - | ARSLWRGQETQY
13 | TRBV11-2 | - | ASSPIADPYNEQF
14 | TRBV7-2 | - | ASSLAIGVMREKLF
10 | TRBV9 | - | ASSEGGYEQY
13 | TRBV5-4 | TRBD1 | ASSSTGTGHDTQY
10 | TRBV2 | - | ASSEDGNIQY
13 | TRBV6-6 | TRBD1 | ASSAGTGATNEQY
9 | TRBV6-2/TRBV6-3 | - | ASSIGTEAF
14 | TRBV4-3 | - | ASSQDEGGSGNTIY
14 | TRBV4-3 | - | ASSQDSGASNQPQH
17 | TRBV15 | TRBD2 | ATSGSTRGTSGNTGELF
10 | TRBV11-3 | - | ASSLEAGALH
13 | TRBV11-3 | TRBD1 | ASSLTGMGTDTQY
11 | TRBV12-3/TRBV12-4 | - | ASSGQSKGPQH
11 | TRBV5-1 | - | ASSLEQYLEQF
10 | TRBV7-9 | - | ASSFSWGDKT
12 | TRBV7-2 | - | ASSLGSTNEKLF
16 | TRBV7-9 | - | ASSSISTGTPGLNIQY